A selection of T cell receptor beta chains follows, all from one sample in a study of blood T cells in healthy people across ages. TCRdb itself ran the 5' RACE reads through MiXCR, one entry per CDR3 protein. The data hold approximately 960,000 distinct CDR3 sequences, with almost 30% observed a single time. The sample was also reused in another study, on T cells of mothers and their children.

The sequenced sample consisted of blood. The receptors come from a woman aged 40 to 55 in good health. Each CDR3 is given with its conserved first and last residue. Each record gives: J gene, clone size, D gene, V gene, CDR3 DNA, CDR3 protein. The D gene is left open where the match is weak. Part of the rows lack a size; the others show once, few, many or a class for expanded clones.

J: TRBJ1-5
size: many
D: NA
V: TRBV4-1
DNA: TGCGCCAGCAGCCAACAGGGATATAGCAATCAGCCCCAGCATTTT
CDR3: CASSQQGYSNQPQHF

J: TRBJ2-3
size: NA
D: TRBD2
V: TRBV18
DNA: TGTGCCAGCTCACCACCAACTAGCGGAACTAGCACAGATACGCAGTATTTT
CDR3: CASSPPTSGTSTDTQYF

J: TRBJ2-1
size: few
D: NA
V: TRBV7-2
DNA: TGTGCCAGCAGTCGCCTAGTGTGGTTGGAGACCCAGTTCTTC
CDR3: CASSRLVWLETQFF

J: TRBJ2-7
size: few
D: TRBD2
V: TRBV19
DNA: TGTGCCAGTAGTATCGCTAGCGGGGGGCCAAAGAATTACGAGCAGTACTTC
CDR3: CASSIASGGPKNYEQYF

J: TRBJ2-1
size: many
D: TRBD1
V: TRBV20-1
DNA: TGCAGTGCTAGAGACAGGGGGAACAATGAGCAGTTCTTC
CDR3: CSARDRGNNEQFF

J: TRBJ1-2
size: few
D: NA
V: TRBV18
DNA: TGTGCCAGCTTAGGAACGAGAGGATGGCATGGCTACACCTTC
CDR3: CASLGTRGWHGYTF

J: TRBJ1-2
size: NA
D: NA
V: TRBV11-2
DNA: TGTGCCAGCAGCTCGAGACCTTACAGCTATGGCTACACCTTC
CDR3: CASSSRPYSYGYTF

J: TRBJ2-7
size: many
D: NA
V: TRBV4-1
DNA: TGCGCCAGCCGCTTCCTAGCCGTGGGGCCCTACGAGCAGTACTTC
CDR3: CASRFLAVGPYEQYF

J: TRBJ2-1
size: NA
D: NA
V: TRBV9
DNA: TGTGCCAGCAGGGGTCGCAATCAGGAGCAGTTCTTC
CDR3: CASRGRNQEQFF

J: TRBJ1-5
size: few
D: NA
V: TRBV7-2
DNA: TGTGCCAGCAGCAAACAAGGTAGCGGTCAGCCCCAGCATTTT
CDR3: CASSKQGSGQPQHF

J: TRBJ2-5
size: NA
D: TRBD2
V: TRBV5-1
DNA: TGCGCCAGCAGCCCCGGACTAGCGGGGGATCAAGAGACCAAGTACTTC
CDR3: CASSPGLAGDQETKYF

J: TRBJ2-1
size: many
D: NA
V: TRBV7-8
DNA: TGTGCCAGCAGCTTTCTGGGGGGCCAGTACAATGAGCAGTTCTTC
CDR3: CASSFLGGQYNEQFF

J: TRBJ2-1
size: many
D: NA
V: TRBV4-2
DNA: TGTGCCAGCAGCCACCGCTTAGCGGCTGAGCAGTTCTTC
CDR3: CASSHRLAAEQFF

J: TRBJ2-5
size: NA
D: TRBD2
V: TRBV6-2/TRBV6-3
DNA: TGTGCCAGCAGTTACCTGGGACTAGCGGGGCTAGAGACCCAGTACTTC
CDR3: CASSYLGLAGLETQYF

J: TRBJ2-6
size: NA
D: NA
V: TRBV28
DNA: TGTGCCAGCAGTTTGGTCGGACCGGGGCCCCGCTCTGGGGCCAACGTCCTGACTTTC
CDR3: CASSLVGPGPRSGANVLTF

J: TRBJ2-3
size: NA
D: TRBD2
V: TRBV20-1
DNA: TGCAGTGCTAAGCGGGGGGCCAGCACAGATACGCAGTATTTT
CDR3: CSAKRGASTDTQYF

J: TRBJ2-7
size: NA
D: NA
V: TRBV5-1
DNA: TGCGCCAGCAGCTTGTACCACCCAGCCCTCTACGAGCAGTACTTC
CDR3: CASSLYHPALYEQYF

J: TRBJ2-5
size: many
D: NA
V: TRBV29-1
DNA: TGCAGCGTTGATAGGGAGACCCAGTACTTC
CDR3: CSVDRETQYF

J: TRBJ2-1
size: NA
D: TRBD2
V: TRBV5-1
DNA: TGCGCCAGCAGCTGGGGGGGGGACTACAATGAGCAGTTCTTC
CDR3: CASSWGGDYNEQFF

J: TRBJ2-6
size: NA
D: NA
V: TRBV30
DNA: TGTGCCTGGGGTCTTAACGTCCTGACTTTC
CDR3: CAWGLNVLTF

J: TRBJ2-7
size: many
D: TRBD1
V: TRBV5-1
DNA: TGCGCCAGCAGCTTACAGGGGAGTTTAGAGTTCTTGTACGAGCAGTACTTC
CDR3: CASSLQGSLEFLYEQYF

J: TRBJ2-5
size: many
D: NA
V: TRBV7-9
DNA: TGTGCCAGCAGCCCCCCGGGGACATTCGGAGAGACCCAGTACTTC
CDR3: CASSPPGTFGETQYF

J: TRBJ1-5
size: few
D: NA
V: TRBV21-1
DNA: TGTGCCAGCAGCAAAGACCCGGGTACGAGGCAGCCCCAGCATTTT
CDR3: CASSKDPGTRQPQHF